Below are 4 T cell receptor beta chains sequenced from a single sample in a study of T-cell memory formation after mild COVID-19. Using its own MiXCR run on the 5' RACE reads, TCRdb lists one record per CDR3 protein. The data show 35,000 to 50,000 distinct CDR3 sequences, 6.1% seen once. Sequenced sample: PBMCs or a T cell subset sorted from them (not recorded which). The receptor source for this set is an adult who had mild COVID-19 (a few samples of this study predate the infection). Cell type and time point are not known.

This clonotype has just a few counts. The chain uses TRBV3-1 and TRBJ2-1; tentative D call: TRBD1 (6 bases). Trimming took off 5 bases at V and 5 bases at J, with 13 bases between the two ends. Per the germline V gene, CDR1 is LGHDT and CDR2 is YNNKEL (reference sequence). This CDR3 has 14 residues. CDR3 bases: TGTGCCAGCAGCATACGGACAGTCCACAATGAGCAGTTCTTC. Amino acids: CASSIRTVHNEQFF.

This clonotype came up many times. The chain carries TRBV5-1 and TRBJ1-1; the D is unclear. The CDR3 covers 11 residues. CDR1 is SGHRS, CDR2 YFSETQ, per germline. Trimming shortened V by 6 bases and J by 3 bases, and 6 bases separated the two germline ends. CDR3 in amino acids: CASNSDTEAFF. In DNA, the CDR3 is TGCGCCAGCAACTCGGACACTGAAGCTTTCTTT.

This clonotype was detected a few times. The chain carries TRBV5-6 and TRBJ2-5; 8 nucleotides agree with TRBD1. The CDR3 extends over 18 amino acids. V was pared by 1 base and J by 5 bases, with 16 bases of the junction left unmatched. CDR1 SGHDT and CDR2 YYEEEE come from the germline V gene. CDR3 sequence (DNA): TGTGCCAGCAGCTTGTGGTTTGGGCTTGGCAGGGGGCCGGAGACCCAGTACTTC. Amino acid sequence: CASSLWFGLGRGPETQYF.

At least ten counts were recorded for this clonotype. The gene calls are TRBV25-1 and TRBJ2-1; maybe TRBD2 (6 bases). Germline CDR1 is MGHDK and CDR2 is SYGVNS. The CDR3 runs to 13 residues. Trimming shortened V by 1 base and J by 7 bases, and 8 bases separated the two germline ends. The CDR3 protein is CASSELSGNEQFF. The DNA for the CDR3 is TGTGCCAGCAGTGAATTGAGCGGGAATGAGCAGTTCTTC. Complete variable domain (other parts from reference TRBV25-1 and TRBJ2-1): EADIYQTPRYLVIGTGKKITLECSQTMGHDKMYWYQQDPGMELHLIHYSYGVNSTEKGDLSSESTVSRIRTEHFPLTLESARPSHTSQYLCASSELSGNEQFFGPGTRLTVL.